Included here is one TCR beta chain sequence, with context. Its specificity is not known. Primers: 60 Vbeta forward and 13 Jbeta reverse. The assay was immunoSEQ multiplex PCR, and TCRdb's table has in-frame clones only and misses some. The data contain some 210,000 clones, around 86% of them singletons. The entry originates in a study of cytomegalovirus exposure and HLA in healthy donors. Study context: The Caucasian-associated ancestry cluster contained approximately 81% of the roughly 370 genotyped donors.

General study points: Cytomegalovirus status, reportedly, was diagnosed with high specificity and sensitivity by the classifier.

The junction had 4 bases not matched to a gene; V was cut back by 3 bases and J by 9 bases. The CDR3 length is 14 residues. The germline gives CDR1 MDHEN, CDR2 SYDVKM. The donors comprised healthy bone marrow donors. The chain joins TRBV28 to TRBJ1-6, with 8 bases fitting TRBD1. Input material: PBMCs. This sequence was found in a woman aged 45-65 years in good health and CMV-seropositive. Here the CDR3 reads CASSLRQGSSPLHF. CDR3 coding DNA: TGTGCCAGCAGTTTGAGACAGGGGAGTTCACCCCTCCACTTT.